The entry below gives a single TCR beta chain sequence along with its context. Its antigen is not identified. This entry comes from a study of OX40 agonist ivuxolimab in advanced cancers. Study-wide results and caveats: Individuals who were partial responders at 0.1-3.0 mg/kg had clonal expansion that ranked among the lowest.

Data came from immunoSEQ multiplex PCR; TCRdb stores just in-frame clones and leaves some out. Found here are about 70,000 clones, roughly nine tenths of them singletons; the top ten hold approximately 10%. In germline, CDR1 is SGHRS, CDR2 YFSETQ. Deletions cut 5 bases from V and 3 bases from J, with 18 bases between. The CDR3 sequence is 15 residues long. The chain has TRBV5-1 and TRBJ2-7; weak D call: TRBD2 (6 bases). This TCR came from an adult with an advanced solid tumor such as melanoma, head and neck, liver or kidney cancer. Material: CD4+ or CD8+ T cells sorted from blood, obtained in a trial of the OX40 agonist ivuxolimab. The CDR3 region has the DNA TGCGCCAGCAGGGTGTGGTGGGGGGTTAACTACGAGCAGTACTTC. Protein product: CASRVWWGVNYEQYF.